Reported below is one T cell receptor (beta chain). Per the original methods: Reference gene primers were amplified, and this amplification served to estimate nucleated cell counts. The method was immunoSEQ multiplex PCR; TCRdb's version includes in-frame clones alone and lacks a portion of them. That table gives V, J and clone size, and the DNA gave D and trimming. The table shows around 170,000 clones, with around 86% occurring only once. The sample belongs to a study of blood T cell repertoires in COVID-19. The overall study: Spain, Italy and the United States supplied samples that represented acute and convalescent COVID-19. PBMCs, B-cell-depleted T cells, or T cells provided the cDNA or gDNA that made up the material.

The CDR3 contains 12 residues. The ends were cut back, 7 bases at V and 6 bases at J, with 7 bases in the middle. The chain carries TRBV12-3 or TRBV12-4 and TRBJ1-6; D call uncertain. Sequenced sample: peripheral blood. The TCR originated in a woman aged 40 to 50 with acute or convalescent COVID-19. The CDR3 coding sequence is TGTGCCAGCAATGCGCGTAATTCACCCCTCCACTTT. This codes for CASNARNSPLHF.